Each of the 21 T cell receptor beta chains below was sequenced from the same sample in a study of blood T cell repertoires in COVID-19. Profiled with immunoSEQ multiplex PCR; TCRdb holds only in-frame clones, not every one. The data hold approximately 670,000 clones, with about nine tenths observed a single time. Source material: peripheral blood. These receptors all come from a woman under 30 with acute or convalescent COVID-19.

This chain uses TRBV6-2 or TRBV6-3 with TRBJ2-7, with 9 positions matching TRBD1. V was clipped by 2 bases and J by 0 bases; unmatched bases: 8. CDR1 is MNHEY, CDR2 SVGEGT, per germline. The CDR3 extends over 17 amino acids. The CDR3 DNA is TGTGCCAGCAGTTACCTTCCCGGGACAGGGAGCTCCTACGAGCAGTACTTC. Amino acid sequence: CASSYLPGTGSSYEQYF.

The rearrangement links TRBV5-6 to TRBJ1-6, with TRBD1 matching over 7 bases. Germline-derived CDR1 and CDR2 are SGHDT and YYEEEE. V shed 4 bases and J 7 bases; nucleotides not matched to a gene: 5. This CDR3 is 14 amino acids long. The CDR3 region is CASSPGQENSPLHF. The CDR3 region has the DNA TGTGCCAGCAGCCCCGGACAGGAAAATTCACCCCTCCACTTT.

The chain joins TRBV7-2 to TRBJ1-6; D remains ambiguous. The CDR3 sequence is 16 residues long. The V gene's germline CDR1 is SGHTA and CDR2 FQGNSA. Trimming stripped 4 bases from V and 0 bases from J, with 10 bases between. The CDR3 region is CASSYEKSSYNSPLHF. The CDR3 DNA reads TGTGCCAGCAGCTACGAGAAGAGCTCCTATAATTCACCCCTCCACTTT.

The chain has TRBV5-5 and TRBJ1-2; no firm D call. Germline V gene lookup returns CDR1 SGHKS and CDR2 YYEKEE (reference sequence). Trimming removed 0 bases from V and 0 bases from J, with 9 bases in between. This CDR3 comprises 15 residues. CDR3 protein: CASSLELHTNYGYTF. The CDR3 DNA follows: TGTGCCAGCAGCTTGGAACTCCATACTAACTATGGCTACACCTTC.

The chain links TRBV7-2 to TRBJ1-1, with a possible D match to TRBD1 (5 bases). Trimming removed 3 bases from V and 7 bases from J, with 12 bases in between. Germline CDR1 reads SGHTA; CDR2 reads FQGNSA. This CDR3 spans 13 amino acids. In DNA, the CDR3 is TGTGCCAGCAGCTTTAGTAGGGGATTTGAAGCTTTCTTT. This translates into CASSFSRGFEAFF.

CDR3 sequence reads: CASSVGVRGTTEAFF. The CDR3 DNA follows: TGTGCCAGCAGCGTAGGGGTCAGGGGGACCACTGAAGCTTTCTTT. The chain recombines TRBV9 with TRBJ1-1; TRBD1 aligns across 7 bases. V dropped 0 bases and J dropped 4; count of bases not matched to a gene: 6. This CDR3 is 15 amino acids long. CDR1 is SGDLS, CDR2 YYNGEE, per germline.

The V call is TRBV7-2, the J call TRBJ1-2; D is perhaps TRBD1 (6 bases). Trimming removed 6 bases at V and 6 bases at J, with 14 bases between. This CDR3 spans 13 amino acids. The V gene's germline CDR1 is SGHTA and CDR2 FQGNSA. This CDR3 reads CASRLTGSHGYTF. CDR3 sequence (DNA): TGTGCCAGCAGACTAACAGGGTCCCATGGCTACACCTTC. Full variable domain (outside the CDR3, taken from reference TRBV7-2 and TRBJ1-2): GAGVSQSPSNKVTEKGKDVELRCDPISGHTALYWYRQSLGQGLEFLIYFQGNSAPDKSGLPSDRFSAERTGGSVSTLTIQRTQQEDSAVYLCASRLTGSHGYTFGSGTRLTVV.

The chain is built from TRBV5-4 and TRBJ2-5; no firm D call. Germline-derived CDR1 and CDR2 are SGHNT and YYREEE (reference sequence). V was shortened by 4 bases and J by 4 bases, with 8 bases between the two germline ends. The CDR3 runs to 12 residues. The CDR3, as DNA: TGTGCCAGCAGCGTAGAACCAGAGACCCAGTACTTC. It yields the protein CASSVEPETQYF.

This clone was picked up a small number of times. The chain combines TRBV29-1 with TRBJ1-2; D is unresolved. Trimming removed 1 base at V and 3 bases at J, with 12 bases between. The CDR3 extends over 14 amino acids. Germline V gene data show CDR1 as SQVTM and CDR2 as ANQGSEA. CDR3 amino acids: CSVEARGGDYGYTF. The CDR3 DNA follows: TGCAGCGTTGAAGCCCGGGGAGGCGACTATGGCTACACCTTC. Together with reference TRBV29-1 and TRBJ1-2, the CDR3 gives the full variable domain: SAVISQKPSRDICQRGTSLTIQCQVDSQVTMMFWYRQQPGQSLTLIATANQGSEATYESGFVIDKFPISRPNLTFSTLTVSNMSPEDSSIYLCSVEARGGDYGYTFGSGTRLTVV.

This clone was recorded once. V is TRBV20-1 and J is TRBJ2-1; D uncertain. The CDR3 covers 9 residues. V lost 6 bases to trimming and J lost 7 bases, with 4 bases between them. Germline values: CDR1 DFQATT, CDR2 SNEGSKA (reference sequence). For the CDR3, the DNA is TGCAGTGCGTCGAATGAGCAGTTCTTC. Protein product: CSASNEQFF.

The chain couples TRBV7-9 to TRBJ1-5, with unresolved D. Between the trimmed V and J ends, which lost 1 base and 4 bases, there was a span of 14 bases. The CDR3 sequence is 16 residues long. Germline assignment: CDR1 SEHNR and CDR2 FQNEAQ (reference sequence). This CDR3 is CASSLEAPGGNQPQHF. CDR3 nucleotide sequence: TGTGCCAGCAGCTTAGAGGCCCCAGGAGGTAATCAGCCCCAGCATTTT.

The chain carries TRBV7-2 and TRBJ2-7; tentatively, D is TRBD2 (6 bases). This CDR3 has 13 amino acids. With 5 bases removed from V and 5 bases from J, the gap between germline ends came to 13 bases. The germline gives CDR1 SGHTA, CDR2 FQGNSA. CDR3 protein: CASSPAGTHEQYF. CDR3 bases: TGTGCCAGCAGCCCCGCGGGAACGCACGAGCAGTACTTC.

The chain carries TRBV5-1 and TRBJ1-1; tentative D call: TRBD1 (6 bases). Germline V gives CDR1 SGHRS, CDR2 YFSETQ. The CDR3 is 15 residues long. V was cut by 4 bases and J by 0 bases, with 13 bases left in between. CDR3: CASSPVGGVNTEAFF. The CDR3 nucleotides read TGCGCCAGCAGCCCGGTAGGGGGGGTGAACACTGAAGCTTTCTTT.

The DNA for the CDR3 is TGTGCCAGCAGCTTAGCTACAGCCCACTATGGCTACACCTTC. Translated, it gives CASSLATAHYGYTF. The chain employs TRBV7-9 and TRBJ1-2, with D uncertain. The CDR3 length is 14 residues. Germline assignment: CDR1 SEHNR and CDR2 FQNEAQ (reference sequence). V lost 0 bases and J lost 3, with 8 bases in between. Full variable domain (remainder filled in from reference TRBV7-9 and TRBJ1-2): DTGVSQNPRHKITKRGQNVTFRCDPISEHNRLYWYRQTLGQGPEFLTYFQNEAQLEKSRLLSDRFSAERPKGSFSTLEIQRTEQGDSAMYLCASSLATAHYGYTFGSGTRLTVV.

This chain uses TRBV25-1 with TRBJ1-5; 8 bases fit TRBD1. V shed 7 bases and J 6 bases; nucleotides not matched to a gene: 5. Germline V gives CDR1 MGHDK, CDR2 SYGVNS. The CDR3 loop spans 13 amino acids. The CDR3 DNA reads as TGTGCCAGCACCTTGACAGGGGTTCAGCCCCAGCATTTT. Its protein is CASTLTGVQPQHF.

This sequence joins TRBV18 and TRBJ1-6; TRBD1 matches 7 bases. V shed 3 bases, J shed 8 bases, and the junction held 7 bases outside the gene matches. Germline CDR1 KGHSH, CDR2 LQKENI. The CDR3 has 15 amino acids. Here the CDR3 DNA reads TGTGCCAGCTCACCCTACAGGGGCGAGGATTCACCCCTCCACTTT. Translated: CASSPYRGEDSPLHF. Looking up the rest from reference TRBV18 and TRBJ1-6 gives the full variable domain: NAGVMQNPRHLVRRRGQEARLRCSPMKGHSHVYWYRQLPEEGLKFMVYLQKENIIDESGMPKERFSAEFPKEGPSILRIQQVVRGDSAAYFCASSPYRGEDSPLHFGNGTRLTVT.

The V gene is TRBV27, the J gene TRBJ2-7, with 9 bases fitting TRBD1. CDR1 is MNHEY, CDR2 SMNVEV, per germline (reference sequence). The CDR3 covers 17 residues. The V segment lost 1 base and the J segment 2 bases; nucleotides outside the gene matches: 9. The CDR3: CASSLFKGTGSPYEQYF. CDR3 nucleotides: TGTGCCAGCAGTTTATTCAAGGGGACAGGGTCCCCCTACGAGCAGTACTTC.

The chain has TRBV6-5 and TRBJ1-2; D remains ambiguous. V was pared by 0 bases and J by 3 bases, with 8 bases between. The CDR3 is 14 residues long. The germline gives CDR1 MNHEY, CDR2 SVGAGI. CDR3 region: CASSYSTPYYGYTF. The CDR3 DNA follows: TGTGCCAGCAGTTACTCTACACCCTACTATGGCTACACCTTC.

The CDR3 coding sequence is TGTGCCAGCAGTGAATGGCTAGCGGGGGGATCCTACAATGAGCAGTTCTTC. This translates into CASSEWLAGGSYNEQFF. The gene calls are TRBV6-1 and TRBJ2-1, with 11 bases that match TRBD2. CDR3 length equals 17 residues. J was trimmed by 1 base and V by 2 bases; bases with no gene match: 4. Germline V lookup: CDR1 MNHNS, CDR2 SASEGT.

The chain couples TRBV7-2 to TRBJ2-1; 11 bases match TRBD2. Germline V gene sequence: CDR1 SGHTA, CDR2 FQGNSA. CDR3 length equals 16 residues. The V gene end was trimmed by 5 bases and the J gene end by 10 bases; junction bases not matched to a gene: 13. The CDR3 DNA reads TGTGCCAGCAGCCTCGCCCCCCCGGGACTAGCGGCGGAGCAGTTCTTC. As protein: CASSLAPPGLAAEQFF.

The chain employs TRBV2 and TRBJ2-5, with TRBD1 matching over 9 bases. CDR3 length: 15 residues. V gave up 7 bases and J gave up 5 bases; unmatched junction bases: 11. Germline CDR1 and CDR2: SNHLY and FYNNEI. For the CDR3, the DNA is TGTGCCAGCAATCTCTTACAGGGGGCTATGGAGACCCAGTACTTC. Translating it yields CASNLLQGAMETQYF.